Listed below are T cell receptor beta chains from one sample, sequenced in a study of CD8 T cells in ankylosing spondylitis. TCRdb itself ran the 5' RACE reads through MiXCR, one entry per CDR3 protein. The sample carries about 240,000 distinct CDR3 sequences, about 9.1% recorded once. The sample consisted of blood, either unsorted or a sorted T cell fraction (not recorded which). The source of these receptors is a male donor with ankylosing spondylitis or in good health (not recorded which). The CDR3 runs from the conserved cysteine through the conserved F or W. A D gene is named only where the DNA matches it firmly. Size is omitted from some rows. Given values are once, few, many or a class for expanded clones.

J gene: TRBJ2-6
V gene: TRBV20-1
D gene: TRBD1
clone size: many
CDR3 protein: CSAKPTGTGELTGANVLTF
CDR3 DNA: TGCAGTGCCAAGCCTACCGGGACAGGGGAATTAACTGGGGCCAACGTCCTGACTTTC

J gene: TRBJ1-4
V gene: TRBV11-2
D gene: TRBD1
clone size: many
CDR3 protein: CASSLLRGPGISNEKLFF
CDR3 DNA: TGTGCCAGCAGCTTACTGAGGGGGCCAGGGATAAGTAATGAAAAACTGTTTTTT

J gene: TRBJ2-5
V gene: TRBV6-5
D gene: NA
clone size: many
CDR3 protein: CASSYVQREETQYF
CDR3 DNA: TGTGCCAGCAGTTACGTCCAGCGGGAAGAGACCCAGTACTTC

J gene: TRBJ2-1
V gene: TRBV19
D gene: TRBD1
clone size: many
CDR3 protein: CATGTGYNEQFF
CDR3 DNA: TGTGCCACCGGGACAGGGTACAATGAGCAGTTCTTC

J gene: TRBJ1-2
V gene: TRBV7-9
D gene: NA
clone size: many
CDR3 protein: CASSLAVGEHGYTF
CDR3 DNA: TGTGCCAGCAGCTTAGCTGTAGGGGAGCATGGCTACACCTTC

J gene: TRBJ1-1
V gene: TRBV7-9
D gene: NA
clone size: NA
CDR3 protein: CASRGGTNTEAFF
CDR3 DNA: TGTGCCAGCAGAGGGGGGACGAACACTGAAGCTTTCTTT

J gene: TRBJ1-1
V gene: TRBV6-2/TRBV6-3
D gene: TRBD1
clone size: many
CDR3 protein: CASSYSGTGGSLNTEAFF
CDR3 DNA: TGTGCCAGCAGTTACTCCGGGACAGGGGGCTCGTTGAACACTGAAGCTTTCTTT

J gene: TRBJ2-6
V gene: TRBV9
D gene: TRBD1
clone size: many
CDR3 protein: CASSPKTGLGANVLTF
CDR3 DNA: TGTGCCAGCAGCCCTAAGACAGGGTTGGGGGCCAACGTCCTGACTTTC

J gene: TRBJ1-1
V gene: TRBV6-2/TRBV6-3
D gene: NA
clone size: many
CDR3 protein: CASSYYGVGTEAFF
CDR3 DNA: TGTGCCAGCAGTTATTACGGGGTGGGCACTGAAGCTTTCTTT

J gene: TRBJ1-3
V gene: TRBV27
D gene: NA
clone size: few
CDR3 protein: CASSLRGAQGNTIYF
CDR3 DNA: TGTGCCAGCAGTTTAAGAGGGGCACAAGGAAACACCATATATTTT

J gene: TRBJ2-3
V gene: TRBV5-1
D gene: TRBD2
clone size: many
CDR3 protein: CASGVFTSGSVDTQYF
CDR3 DNA: TGCGCCAGCGGGGTATTCACTAGCGGGAGTGTAGATACGCAGTATTTT

J gene: TRBJ2-1
V gene: TRBV27
D gene: TRBD1
clone size: many
CDR3 protein: CASSLSGQGIPQFF
CDR3 DNA: TGTGCCAGCAGTTTATCGGGACAGGGAATTCCGCAGTTCTTC

J gene: TRBJ2-7
V gene: TRBV12-3/TRBV12-4
D gene: TRBD2
clone size: many
CDR3 protein: CASSALAETYEQYF
CDR3 DNA: TGTGCCAGCAGCGCACTAGCGGAAACCTACGAGCAGTACTTC

J gene: TRBJ1-4
V gene: TRBV12-3/TRBV12-4
D gene: NA
clone size: many
CDR3 protein: CASSWSRGEKLFF
CDR3 DNA: TGTGCCAGCAGTTGGTCCCGAGGAGAAAAACTGTTTTTT

J gene: TRBJ2-5
V gene: TRBV5-1
D gene: NA
clone size: few
CDR3 protein: CASSLTGDWETQYF
CDR3 DNA: TGCGCCAGCAGCTTGACAGGGGACTGGGAGACCCAGTACTTC

J gene: TRBJ2-6
V gene: TRBV5-1
D gene: NA
clone size: few
CDR3 protein: CASSLNSAIPGWTGANVLTF
CDR3 DNA: TGCGCCAGCAGCTTGAATTCAGCGATCCCTGGATGGACTGGGGCCAACGTCCTGACTTTC

J gene: TRBJ2-1
V gene: TRBV4-3
D gene: TRBD2
clone size: few
CDR3 protein: CASSQDWLAGVYNEQFF
CDR3 DNA: TGCGCCAGCAGCCAAGATTGGCTAGCGGGGGTGTACAATGAGCAGTTCTTC

J gene: TRBJ1-3
V gene: TRBV4-2
D gene: TRBD1
clone size: NA
CDR3 protein: CASSDSGTGVGGNTIYF
CDR3 DNA: TGTGCCAGCAGCGACTCCGGGACAGGGGTCGGGGGAAACACCATATATTTT

J gene: TRBJ2-7
V gene: TRBV6-2/TRBV6-3
D gene: NA
clone size: many
CDR3 protein: CASTLAGGSYEQYF
CDR3 DNA: TGTGCCAGCACCCTGGCGGGTGGTTCCTACGAGCAGTACTTC

J gene: TRBJ1-1
V gene: TRBV4-2
D gene: NA
clone size: NA
CDR3 protein: CASSHFLRTDHTEAFF
CDR3 DNA: TGTGCCAGCAGCCATTTCCTTCGGACAGACCACACTGAAGCTTTCTTT

J gene: TRBJ2-3
V gene: TRBV5-1
D gene: NA
clone size: many
CDR3 protein: CASSLVSATDTQYF
CDR3 DNA: TGCGCCAGCAGCTTGGTATCAGCCACAGATACGCAGTATTTT

J gene: TRBJ1-1
V gene: TRBV20-1
D gene: NA
clone size: many
CDR3 protein: CSASYMNTEAFF
CDR3 DNA: TGCAGTGCTAGTTATATGAACACTGAAGCTTTCTTT

J gene: TRBJ2-3
V gene: TRBV7-2
D gene: NA
clone size: few
CDR3 protein: CASSSDSETSTDTQYF
CDR3 DNA: TGTGCCAGCAGCTCCGATAGCGAGACTAGCACAGATACGCAGTATTTT

J gene: TRBJ1-2
V gene: TRBV5-1
D gene: TRBD1
clone size: many
CDR3 protein: CASSLNRGPNYGYTF
CDR3 DNA: TGCGCCAGCAGCCTGAACAGGGGGCCGAACTATGGCTACACCTTC

J gene: TRBJ2-1
V gene: TRBV12-3/TRBV12-4
D gene: NA
clone size: many
CDR3 protein: CASSLSVRNEQFF
CDR3 DNA: TGTGCCAGCAGTTTATCGGTTCGAAATGAGCAGTTCTTC

J gene: TRBJ2-3
V gene: TRBV29-1
D gene: TRBD1
clone size: many
CDR3 protein: CSTYRGRTDTQYF
CDR3 DNA: TGCAGCACCTACAGGGGCCGCACAGATACGCAGTATTTT

J gene: TRBJ2-7
V gene: TRBV30
D gene: NA
clone size: NA
CDR3 protein: CAWSASLGSFYGQYF
CDR3 DNA: TGTGCCTGGAGTGCATCACTCGGGTCCTTCTACGGGCAGTACTTC

J gene: TRBJ1-6
V gene: TRBV7-3
D gene: NA
clone size: many
CDR3 protein: CASSPTQNSPLHF
CDR3 DNA: TGTGCCAGCAGCCCGACTCAGAATTCACCCCTCCACTTT

J gene: TRBJ2-5
V gene: TRBV10-3
D gene: NA
clone size: many
CDR3 protein: CAISESSGETQYF
CDR3 DNA: TGTGCCATCAGTGAGTCTTCTGGAGAGACCCAGTACTTC

J gene: TRBJ2-7
V gene: TRBV15
D gene: NA
clone size: NA
CDR3 protein: CATSTPNYEQYF
CDR3 DNA: TGTGCCACCAGCACTCCAAACTACGAGCAGTACTTC

J gene: TRBJ1-1
V gene: TRBV6-2/TRBV6-3
D gene: NA
clone size: NA
CDR3 protein: CASSYPTFLTEAFF
CDR3 DNA: TGTGCCAGCAGTTACCCGACATTTCTCACTGAAGCTTTCTTT

J gene: TRBJ2-1
V gene: TRBV5-1
D gene: NA
clone size: many
CDR3 protein: CASSFGPTEQFF
CDR3 DNA: TGCGCCAGCAGCTTCGGACCAACTGAGCAGTTCTTC

J gene: TRBJ2-7
V gene: TRBV10-3
D gene: NA
clone size: many
CDR3 protein: CAISESLYEQYF
CDR3 DNA: TGTGCCATCAGTGAGTCCCTCTACGAGCAGTACTTC

J gene: TRBJ2-1
V gene: TRBV7-2
D gene: NA
clone size: many
CDR3 protein: CASSSTRGAYNEQFF
CDR3 DNA: TGTGCCAGCAGCTCGACTAGAGGGGCCTACAATGAGCAGTTCTTC

J gene: TRBJ2-1
V gene: TRBV5-6
D gene: NA
clone size: NA
CDR3 protein: CASSLGFDASEQFF
CDR3 DNA: TGTGCCAGCAGCTTGGGATTTGACGCGTCTGAGCAGTTCTTC

J gene: TRBJ1-3
V gene: TRBV7-6
D gene: TRBD1
clone size: many
CDR3 protein: CASSPTGGTFGNTIYF
CDR3 DNA: TGTGCCAGCAGCCCTACAGGGGGGACTTTTGGAAACACCATATATTTT

J gene: TRBJ1-1
V gene: TRBV19
D gene: NA
clone size: many
CDR3 protein: CASSIGRNPEAFF
CDR3 DNA: TGTGCCAGTAGTATAGGGCGGAACCCTGAAGCTTTCTTT

J gene: TRBJ2-1
V gene: TRBV5-6
D gene: NA
clone size: NA
CDR3 protein: CASSSGLRDEQFF
CDR3 DNA: TGTGCCAGCAGCTCGGGACTCAGAGATGAGCAGTTCTTC

J gene: TRBJ2-1
V gene: TRBV7-8
D gene: NA
clone size: NA
CDR3 protein: CASSITSRSNNEQFF
CDR3 DNA: TGTGCCAGCAGCATAACCTCTCGGAGCAACAATGAGCAGTTCTTC

J gene: TRBJ2-5
V gene: TRBV7-9
D gene: NA
clone size: many
CDR3 protein: CASSLGGTDQETQYF
CDR3 DNA: TGTGCCAGCAGCTTAGGAGGTACAGATCAAGAGACCCAGTACTTC